The rows below give T cell receptor beta chains drawn from one sample of a study of T cell responses to AZD1222 COVID-19 vaccine. Repertoires were generated with immunoSEQ multiplex PCR, while TCRdb's copy carries only in-frame clones and drops some. The data hold roughly 120,000 clones, with 89% observed a single time. The material was peripheral blood, obtained on day 0 of AZD1222 vaccination. These TCRs come from an adult in good health. The CDR3 runs from the conserved cysteine through the conserved F or W. D genes are given only for firm matches. Clone size appears in some rows only: once, few, many, or a class for an expanded clone.

J: TRBJ1-5
D: TRBD1
V: TRBV19
size: NA
length: 14
CDR3: CASSGTASNQPQHF
DNA: TGTGCCAGCTCCGGGACAGCCTCCAATCAGCCCCAGCATTTT

J: TRBJ1-2
D: NA
V: TRBV5-1
size: NA
length: 14
CDR3: CASSLEGVAQGYTF
DNA: TGCGCCAGCAGCTTGGAGGGGGTCGCCCAGGGCTACACCTTC

J: TRBJ1-6
D: NA
V: TRBV30
size: NA
length: 13
CDR3: CAWMRGTNTPLHF
DNA: TGTGCCTGGATGAGAGGGACAAACACACCCCTCCACTTT

J: TRBJ1-2
D: NA
V: TRBV19
size: NA
length: 12
CDR3: CASHDRTYGYTF
DNA: TGTGCCAGCCATGACAGGACCTATGGCTACACCTTC

J: TRBJ1-5
D: TRBD1
V: TRBV10-3
size: NA
length: 13
CDR3: CAISDRANQPQHF
DNA: TGTGCCATCTCAGACAGGGCTAATCAGCCCCAGCATTTT

J: TRBJ2-7
D: NA
V: TRBV2
size: NA
length: 14
CDR3: CASSAGAAGYEQYF
DNA: TGTGCCAGCAGTGCGGGGGCGGCGGGCTACGAGCAGTACTTC

J: TRBJ2-1
D: NA
V: TRBV27
size: NA
length: 13
CDR3: CASSLEGYNEQFF
DNA: TGTGCCAGCAGTTTGGAGGGATATAATGAGCAGTTCTTC

J: TRBJ1-6
D: NA
V: TRBV6-1
size: NA
length: 18
CDR3: CASSERPMSQGHNSPLHF
DNA: TGTGCCAGCAGTGAACGCCCTATGTCCCAGGGGCATAATTCACCCCTCCACTTT

J: TRBJ1-1
D: NA
V: TRBV10-3
size: NA
length: 12
CDR3: CAARDGGTEAFF
DNA: TGTGCCGCACGGGATGGAGGCACTGAAGCTTTCTTT

J: TRBJ1-6
D: NA
V: TRBV6-4
size: NA
length: 15
CDR3: CASSDSKAGSGPLHF
DNA: TGTGCCAGCAGTGACTCGAAGGCGGGCTCGGGGCCCCTCCACTTT

J: TRBJ1-5
D: NA
V: TRBV9
size: NA
length: 16
CDR3: CASSPWTERSDQPQHF
DNA: TGTGCCAGCAGCCCCTGGACGGAGAGATCTGATCAGCCCCAGCATTTT

J: TRBJ2-1
D: NA
V: TRBV4-2
size: NA
length: 17
CDR3: CASSQDSGSVYDNEQFF
DNA: TGTGCCAGCAGCCAAGATTCAGGGTCAGTGTACGACAATGAGCAGTTCTTC

J: TRBJ2-2
D: TRBD2
V: TRBV6-4
size: few
length: 16
CDR3: CASSDSTSGGTGELFF
DNA: TGTGCCAGCAGTGACTCTACTAGCGGGGGGACCGGGGAGCTGTTTTTT

J: TRBJ1-4
D: TRBD1
V: TRBV12-3/TRBV12-4
size: NA
length: 13
CDR3: CASSRGTVEKLFF
DNA: TGTGCCAGCAGCAGAGGGACAGTTGAAAAACTGTTTTTT

J: TRBJ2-1
D: NA
V: TRBV2
size: NA
length: 15
CDR3: CASSRGQGGNNEQFF
DNA: TGTGCCAGCAGTAGGGGACAAGGGGGTAATAATGAGCAGTTCTTC

J: TRBJ2-5
D: TRBD1
V: TRBV2
size: NA
length: 14
CDR3: CASRRDRGQETQYF
DNA: TGTGCCAGCAGAAGGGACAGAGGCCAAGAGACCCAGTACTTC

J: TRBJ2-1
D: TRBD2
V: TRBV10-3
size: NA
length: 15
CDR3: CATPALAGVYNEQFF
DNA: TGTGCCACCCCCGCACTAGCGGGAGTCTACAATGAGCAGTTCTTC

J: TRBJ2-7
D: TRBD1
V: TRBV13
size: NA
length: 15
CDR3: CASSPQGTESYEQYF
DNA: TGTGCCAGCAGCCCCCAAGGGACAGAGAGTTACGAGCAGTACTTC

J: TRBJ1-3
D: TRBD1
V: TRBV10-2
size: NA
length: 17
CDR3: CASSEATGGVSGNTIYF
DNA: TGCGCCAGCAGTGAGGCGACAGGGGGCGTCTCTGGAAACACCATATATTTT

J: TRBJ2-1
D: TRBD1
V: TRBV7-2
size: NA
length: 16
CDR3: CASSFLAGTGVHEQFF
DNA: TGTGCCAGCAGCTTCTTAGCGGGGACAGGGGTGCATGAGCAGTTCTTC

J: TRBJ2-1
D: TRBD2
V: TRBV11-1
size: few
length: 15
CDR3: CASSSSGRGRNEQFF
DNA: TGTGCCAGCAGCTCGAGCGGGAGGGGTAGGAATGAGCAGTTCTTC

J: TRBJ1-4
D: NA
V: TRBV28
size: NA
length: 14
CDR3: CASSFWKPGKWLFF
DNA: TGTGCCAGCAGTTTTTGGAAACCCGGAAAGTGGCTGTTTTTT

J: TRBJ2-5
D: TRBD1
V: TRBV7-9
size: NA
length: 15
CDR3: CASSLVGQGTETQYF
DNA: TGTGCCAGCAGCTTAGTCGGACAGGGCACGGAGACCCAGTACTTC

J: TRBJ1-2
D: NA
V: TRBV30
size: NA
length: 14
CDR3: CAWSGQVRNYGYTF
DNA: TGTGCCTGGAGTGGACAGGTTAGAAACTATGGCTACACCTTC